One sample yielded the 8 T cell receptor beta chains listed below, sequenced in a study of OX40 agonist ivuxolimab in advanced cancers. Repertoires were generated with immunoSEQ multiplex PCR, while TCRdb's copy carries only in-frame clones and drops some. The profile shows about 81,000 clones, about 85% of them singletons. Here the sequenced sample was CD4+ or CD8+ T cells sorted from blood, taken in a trial of the OX40 agonist ivuxolimab. Receptors were obtained from an adult with an advanced solid tumor such as melanoma, head and neck, liver or kidney cancer.

The chain carries TRBV7-6 and TRBJ2-7; 8 nucleotides line up with TRBD1. The CDR3 is made up of 14 amino acids. In germline, CDR1 is SGHVS, CDR2 FNYEAQ. With 4 bases clipped from V and 2 bases from J, the junction kept 4 bases outside the gene matches. For the CDR3, the DNA is TGTGCCAGCAGCTCCAGGACAGGGCCCTACGAGCAGTACTTC. Protein: CASSSRTGPYEQYF.

This clone appeared once. This chain uses TRBV6-1 with TRBJ1-2; 8 positions agree with TRBD1. Germline CDR1 reads MNHNS; CDR2 reads SASEGT. There are 15 residues in the CDR3. V was pared by 0 bases and J by 5 bases, with 5 bases of the junction left unmatched. The CDR3, as DNA: TGTGCCAGCAGTGAAGCGAATACAGGGGGTTATGGCTACACCTTC. Translation: CASSEANTGGYGYTF.

CDR3 region: CASSPRDRGYTEAFF. The CDR3 DNA is TGTGCCAGCAGCCCTAGGGACAGGGGTTACACTGAAGCTTTCTTT. The chain combines TRBV7-6 with TRBJ1-1, with TRBD1 matching 10 bases. This CDR3 contains 15 residues. The ends lost 5 bases at V and 3 bases at J; junction bases unmatched: 6. Germline CDR1 reads SGHVS; CDR2 reads FNYEAQ.

The V call is TRBV7-3, the J call TRBJ2-5; possibly TRBD2 for D (6 bases). V lost 2 bases and J 2 bases, leaving 15 bases between the germline ends. Germline V lookup: CDR1 SGHTA, CDR2 FQGTGA. The CDR3 has 16 residues. CDR3 coding DNA: TGTGCCAGCAGCTTAGGCCTGGGACTGATACAAGAGACCCAGTACTTC. This translates into CASSLGLGLIQETQYF.

The V call is TRBV27, the J call TRBJ1-5, with 7 bases that match TRBD1. Trimming removed 6 bases from V and 0 bases from J; junction bases left unmatched: 2. The CDR3 totals 14 residues. Looked up from germline, CDR1 is MNHEY and CDR2 is SMNVEV (reference sequence). The CDR3 DNA sequence: TGTGCCAGCAGACAGGGGTATAGCAATCAGCCCCAGCATTTT. Translation: CASRQGYSNQPQHF.

This chain connects TRBV30 to TRBJ1-3; D gene ambiguous. Germline assignment: CDR1 GTSNPN and CDR2 SVGIG (reference sequence). V lost 1 base, J lost 2 bases, and 0 bases lay in between. CDR3 length: 11 amino acids. CDR3 protein: CAWSAGNTIYF. CDR3 DNA: TGTGCCTGGAGTGCTGGAAACACCATATATTTT.

The chain uses TRBV28 and TRBJ2-7; D is perhaps TRBD1 (6 bases). The CDR3 is 14 residues long. Trimming pared 8 bases from V and 1 base from J, leaving 15 bases between. CDR1 and CDR2 (germline): MDHEN, SYDVKM. The CDR3 nucleotides are TGTGCCAGCCGCTATCGGACAGTGTCCTACGAGCAGTACTTC. It specifies CASRYRTVSYEQYF.

V gene TRBV2 combines with J gene TRBJ2-7; possibly TRBD1 for D (6 bases). Trimming left V 4 bases short and J 4 bases short, with 11 bases between. The CDR3 length is 13 residues. CDR1 and CDR2 from the germline V gene are SNHLY and FYNNEI. In DNA, the CDR3 is TGTGCCAGCAGTGTAATTCAGGGGTACGAGCAGTACGTC. It translates to CASSVIQGYEQYV.